Presented here are 27 T cell receptor beta chains from one specimen sequenced in a study of blood T cell repertoires in COVID-19. Sequencing used immunoSEQ multiplex PCR; TCRdb keeps in-frame clones, though not all of them. The sample has tens of thousands of clones; about 77% are singletons. Material for sequencing was peripheral blood. These TCRs come from an older man with COVID-19, enrolled during active disease.

J is TRBJ2-5 and V is TRBV2, with 7 nucleotides matching TRBD2. V shed 8 bases, J shed 3 bases, and the junction held 9 bases outside the gene matches. Germline values: CDR1 SNHLY, CDR2 FYNNEI. The CDR3 extends over 14 amino acids. CDR3 amino acids: CASGISLAEETQYF. The CDR3 DNA reads as TGTGCCAGCGGTATTAGTCTAGCGGAAGAGACCCAGTACTTC. The complete variable domain, with remaining parts taken from reference TRBV2 and TRBJ2-5, reads EPEVTQTPSHQVTQMGQEVILRCVPISNHLYFYWYRQILGQKVEFLVSFYNNEISEKSEIFDDQFSVERPDGSNFTLKIRSTKLEDSAMYFCASGISLAEETQYFGPGTRLLVL.

V and J are TRBV29-1 and TRBJ1-4; 11 positions agree with TRBD1. V gave up 7 bases and J gave up 6 bases; unmatched junction bases: 10. Germline V CDR1 and CDR2: SQVTM, ANQGSEA. This CDR3 comprises 15 residues. CDR3 loop: CSALGMGQGDEKLFF. The CDR3 coding sequence is TGCAGCGCCCTGGGGATGGGACAGGGGGATGAAAAACTGTTTTTT.

The chain recombines TRBV5-3 with TRBJ1-2, with TRBD1 matching 11 bases. TRBV5-3 is designated an ORF whose function remains uncertain. With 3 bases clipped from V and 5 bases from J, the junction kept 3 bases outside the gene matches. The CDR3 extends over 14 amino acids. The CDR3 nucleotides read TGTGCCAGAAGCTGGGACAGGGGGAGGTATGGCTACACCTTC. Protein: CARSWDRGRYGYTF.

The chain recombines TRBV19 with TRBJ2-7; the D is unclear. Trimming cost V 6 bases and J 5 bases, with 17 bases left between them. Germline V gene data show CDR1 as LNHDA and CDR2 as SQIVND (reference sequence). The CDR3 consists of 14 residues. This chain's CDR3 is CASRRTESVDEQYF. As DNA, the CDR3 is TGTGCCAGTAGGCGAACAGAATCGGTTGACGAGCAGTACTTC.

The rearrangement joins TRBV3-1 (or the pseudogene TRBV3-2) to TRBJ2-7, with 9 bases lining up with TRBD2. Germline values: CDR1 LGHDT, CDR2 YNNKEL (reference sequence). J gave up 2 bases and V 1 base, and 6 bases lay outside the gene matches. The CDR3 has 16 residues. The CDR3 coding sequence is TGTGCCAGCAGCCAAGTGGTAGCGGGGGCCCCCTACGAGCAGTACTTC. Protein product: CASSQVVAGAPYEQYF.

V is TRBV7-9 and J is TRBJ1-1, with a tentative D call TRBD1 (6 bases). This CDR3 region has 16 residues. The V gene lost 1 base and the J gene lost 3 bases, with 15 bases spanning the gap. Germline V gene lookup returns CDR1 SEHNR and CDR2 FQNEAQ (reference sequence). The CDR3 protein is CASSLDGGARDTEAFF. The CDR3 nucleotides are TGTGCCAGCAGCTTAGATGGGGGGGCCAGGGACACTGAAGCTTTCTTT. Looking up the rest from reference TRBV7-9 and TRBJ1-1 gives the full variable domain: DTGVSQNPRHKITKRGQNVTFRCDPISEHNRLYWYRQTLGQGPEFLTYFQNEAQLEKSRLLSDRFSAERPKGSFSTLEIQRTEQGDSAMYLCASSLDGGARDTEAFFGQGTRLTVV.

The V gene is TRBV24-1, the J gene TRBJ2-5; D unclear. CDR3 length equals 15 residues. Trimming removed 12 bases from V and 5 bases from J, with 24 bases in between. Germline CDR1 is KGHDR and CDR2 is SFDVKD. In DNA, the CDR3 is TGTGCCGCGACACAATGTCCTCATACAGTGGAGACCCAGTACTTC. Translated, it gives CAATQCPHTVETQYF.

The chain joins TRBV7-2 to TRBJ2-1; D may be TRBD1 (6 bases). The CDR3 has 14 residues. Germline V gene lookup returns CDR1 SGHTA and CDR2 FQGNSA. The ends were cut back, 6 bases at V and 6 bases at J, with 15 bases in the middle. The CDR3 sequence is CASRLKQGPNEQFF. CDR3 coding DNA: TGTGCCAGCAGATTGAAACAGGGCCCCAATGAGCAGTTCTTC.

This clone has a single count. V and J are TRBV12-3 or TRBV12-4 and TRBJ1-2; tentative D call: TRBD1 (6 bases). V lost 5 bases and J lost 4, with 11 bases in between. This CDR3 has 13 residues. The CDR3 is CASSMGQVYGYTF. The CDR3, as DNA: TGTGCCAGCAGTATGGGACAAGTCTATGGCTACACCTTC.

The V gene is TRBV7-6, the J gene TRBJ2-7; D is possibly TRBD2 (6 bases). The CDR3 runs 14 residues. V lost 5 bases and J lost 2, with 13 bases in between. Germline CDR1 and CDR2: SGHVS and FNYEAQ. This CDR3 reads CASSHRTGAYEQYF. The CDR3 DNA reads TGTGCCAGCAGCCACCGCACGGGGGCCTACGAGCAGTACTTC.

DNA for the CDR3: TGCGCCAGCAGCTTGGCCGCGAACTATGGCTACACCTTC. Translation: CASSLAANYGYTF. The genes are TRBV5-1 and TRBJ1-2; D remains ambiguous. The V gene's germline CDR1 is SGHRS and CDR2 YFSETQ. The CDR3 spans 13 residues. The V and J ends lost 0 bases and 2 bases respectively, with 5 bases between them.

V is TRBV5-1 and J is TRBJ2-1; TRBD1 agrees at 12 bases. Losses at the gene ends were 0 bases for V and 9 bases for J; bases not matched to a gene: 10. Germline V gene lookup returns CDR1 SGHRS and CDR2 YFSETQ. The CDR3 is 17 residues long. The CDR3 DNA follows: TGCGCCAGCAGCTTGGGGTTGGGACAGGGGGCGAGGGGTGAGCAGTTCTTC. Translating gives CASSLGLGQGARGEQFF.

V usage is TRBV7-2 and J usage is TRBJ2-7, with 8 bases that match TRBD2. V lost 5 bases, J lost 2 bases, and 11 bases stayed unmatched. Germline V lookup: CDR1 SGHTA, CDR2 FQGNSA. This CDR3 is 16 amino acids long. The CDR3 DNA reads TGTGCCAGCAGCGCCGCTCGGGGGGGTAGGACCTACGAGCAGTACTTC. Residues: CASSAARGGRTYEQYF. Full variable domain (missing parts from reference TRBV7-2 and TRBJ2-7): GAGVSQSPSNKVTEKGKDVELRCDPISGHTALYWYRQSLGQGLEFLIYFQGNSAPDKSGLPSDRFSAERTGGSVSTLTIQRTQQEDSAVYLCASSAARGGRTYEQYFGPGTRLTVT.

This clone was recorded once. This rearrangement joins TRBV28 to TRBJ1-6; 7 nucleotides agree with TRBD1. V was clipped by 8 bases and J by 3 bases; unmatched bases: 10. This CDR3 spans 16 amino acids. CDR1 MDHEN and CDR2 SYDVKM come from the germline V gene. CDR3 bases: TGTGCCAGCCAGCCCAGGGGGACCGACTATAATTCACCCCTCCACTTT. Translated, it gives CASQPRGTDYNSPLHF. Together with reference TRBV28 and TRBJ1-6, the CDR3 gives the full variable domain: DVKVTQSSRYLVKRTGEKVFLECVQDMDHENMFWYRQDPGLGLRLIYFSYDVKMKEKGDIPEGYSVSREKKERFSLILESASTNQTSMYLCASQPRGTDYNSPLHFGNGTRLTVT.

The chain combines TRBV5-5 with TRBJ1-1, with a weak D call TRBD1 (5 bases). Germline CDR1 reads SGHKS; CDR2 reads YYEKEE (reference sequence). The V and J ends lost 4 bases and 4 bases respectively, with 17 bases between them. There are 15 residues in the CDR3. In DNA form, the CDR3 reads TGTGCCAGCAGCCTCCTAGCAGCGGGGCTCACTGAAGCTTTCTTT. This encodes CASSLLAAGLTEAFF.

This clone was counted only a few times. The chain uses TRBV27 and TRBJ1-2, with 9 bases matching TRBD1. After removal of 8 bases from V and 8 bases from J, the junction contained 6 bases not matched to a gene. The CDR3 spans 12 residues. Germline assignment: CDR1 MNHEY and CDR2 SMNVEV (reference sequence). The CDR3 DNA sequence: TGTGCCAGCGGCAAGGGACAGGGCGGCTACACCTTC. This sequence encodes CASGKGQGGYTF.

The V and J genes are TRBV20-1 and TRBJ2-5; 13 bases align to TRBD2. The V segment lost 3 bases and the J segment 2 bases; nucleotides outside the gene matches: 12. The CDR3 consists of 18 residues. Germline V gives CDR1 DFQATT, CDR2 SNEGSKA (reference sequence). The chain's CDR3 is CSASRGFPGLAGQETQYF. The DNA for the CDR3 is TGCAGTGCTAGTCGAGGGTTCCCGGGACTAGCGGGACAAGAGACCCAGTACTTC.

This sequence joins TRBV14 and TRBJ1-2; D call uncertain. V shed 1 base and J shed 4 bases, with 7 bases lying between them. Germline V gene lookup returns CDR1 SGHDN and CDR2 FVKESK. This CDR3 is built from 13 residues. The CDR3 reads CASSQGSFYGYTF. The CDR3 DNA follows: TGTGCCAGCAGCCAAGGCAGTTTCTATGGCTACACCTTC.

The chain is built from TRBV18 and TRBJ1-2; TRBD1 matches at 7 bases. The J segment lost 3 bases and the V segment lost 4 bases, leaving 2 bases of the junction unmatched. Looked up from germline, CDR1 is KGHSH and CDR2 is LQKENI. The CDR3 totals 13 residues. The CDR3 sequence is CASSRTGDYGYTF. The DNA for the CDR3 is TGTGCCAGCTCACGAACAGGGGACTATGGCTACACCTTC.

The rearrangement uses TRBV6-2 or TRBV6-3 and TRBJ2-1, with 13 bases fitting TRBD2. V trimming: 4 bases; J trimming: 1 base; junction bases outside the gene matches: 1. The CDR3 consists of 16 residues. Germline CDR1 reads MNHEY; CDR2 reads SVGEGT. CDR3 sequence reads: CASSWGLAGSYNEQFF. The CDR3 coding sequence is TGTGCCAGCAGTTGGGGACTAGCGGGATCCTACAATGAGCAGTTCTTC.

This clone was observed a handful of times. J is TRBJ2-7 and V is TRBV7-2; 10 nucleotides agree with TRBD1. In germline, CDR1 is SGHTA, CDR2 FQGNSA. V was clipped by 4 bases and J by 4 bases; unmatched bases: 7. The CDR3 totals 15 residues. The CDR3 spells CASSSTGTGVYEQYF. Written as DNA, the CDR3 is TGTGCCAGCAGCTCCACCGGGACAGGGGTATACGAGCAGTACTTC. Supplemented by reference TRBV7-2 and TRBJ2-7, the full variable domain reads GAGVSQSPSNKVTEKGKDVELRCDPISGHTALYWYRQSLGQGLEFLIYFQGNSAPDKSGLPSDRFSAERTGGSVSTLTIQRTQQEDSAVYLCASSSTGTGVYEQYFGPGTRLTVT.

The chain couples TRBV3-1 (or the pseudogene TRBV3-2) to TRBJ2-1, with 8 positions matching TRBD2. Germline V gene sequence: CDR1 LGHDT, CDR2 YNNKEL (reference sequence). V dropped 0 bases and J dropped 7; count of bases not matched to a gene: 2. The length of the CDR3 is 14 residues. CDR3 amino acids: CASSQELAANEQFF. The CDR3 DNA is TGTGCCAGCAGCCAAGAACTAGCGGCTAATGAGCAGTTCTTC.

The V and J genes are TRBV3-1 (or the pseudogene TRBV3-2) and TRBJ2-1; 9 bases align to TRBD2. Trimming at V came to 0 bases and at J to 4 bases, leaving 4 bases not matched to a gene. The CDR3 sequence is 16 residues long. Germline V lookup: CDR1 LGHDT, CDR2 YNNKEL (reference sequence). CDR3 bases: TGTGCCAGCAGCCAAGAGGGGACTAGCCTATACAATGAGCAGTTCTTC. It translates to CASSQEGTSLYNEQFF.

The V and J genes are TRBV7-9 and TRBJ2-1; 10 bases align to TRBD1. CDR3 length: 15 amino acids. CDR1 is SEHNR, CDR2 FQNEAQ, per germline (reference sequence). V shed 5 bases and J 3 bases; nucleotides not matched to a gene: 4. The DNA of the CDR3 is TGTGCCAGCAGCCGACAGGGGGCGGGCTACAATGAGCAGTTCTTC. This encodes CASSRQGAGYNEQFF.

The chain is built from TRBV2 and TRBJ2-6; 9 bases match TRBD1. Germline CDR1 reads SNHLY; CDR2 reads FYNNEI. V shed 4 bases and J 0 bases; nucleotides not matched to a gene: 1. This CDR3 has 16 residues. CDR3 DNA: TGTGCCAGCAGTGCGGACAGGGGCTCTGGGGCCAACGTCCTGACTTTC. It is translated as CASSADRGSGANVLTF.

The chain uses TRBV19 and TRBJ1-3; TRBD1 might be the D (6 bases). Germline lookup yields CDR1 LNHDA and CDR2 SQIVND (reference sequence). The CDR3 covers 17 residues. The V gene lost 1 base and the J gene lost 0 bases, with 13 bases spanning the gap. The CDR3 reads CASSIVMRQASGNTIYF. The CDR3 coding sequence is TGTGCCAGTAGTATAGTAATGAGACAGGCCTCTGGAAACACCATATATTTT.

V usage is TRBV7-9 and J usage is TRBJ1-3; TRBD1 matches 7 bases. The germline V gene has CDR1 SEHNR and CDR2 FQNEAQ (reference sequence). This CDR3 has 14 amino acids. V shed 4 bases, J shed 6 bases, and the junction held 6 bases outside the gene matches. This chain's CDR3 is CASSSTTGSNTIYF. The CDR3 region has the DNA TGTGCCAGCAGCTCAACGACAGGGTCAAACACCATATATTTT.